The entry below gives a single T cell receptor (beta chain) sequence along with its context. No antigen is known for it. No base quality information exists; no much larger clone differs at one position. The source of the sample is a study of blood T cells in healthy people across ages (dated by TCRdb to the mid-2010s). Concerning the study at large: In model experiments, roughly one uniquely barcoded TCR beta cDNA molecule per two T cells was captured by template switching. For two donors (one aged 18 to 29 and one aged 80 or older), the study analyzed two additional independent replicas of 1 million unique cDNA reads from the same blood draw. To avoid experimental bias, donors of different ages were spread randomly across the sequencing lanes. To track age-related changes in TCR beta repertoire diversity, the study relied on deep sequencing normalized with unique cDNA molecular identifiers. The donors were split into four age groups: young (average around 17 years), middle-aged (about 40), aged (around 67) and long-lived (approximately 80).

V is trimmed back by 6 bases and J by 7 bases, and the junction contains 9 bases that no gene match accounts for. The CDR3, from cysteine to phenylalanine, totals 14 residues. The read is trimmed to its CDR3 DNA, 42 bases read in frame from base 1. The germline V gene specifies SGHTA as CDR1 and FQGNSA as CDR2. Paper-wide results and their limitations: Estimates of total diversity based on one million sequenced T cells were regarded as lower bounds and as underestimates. A strong correlation was found between observed TCR beta diversity and the percentage of naive T cells measured by flow cytometry. Because donor CMV infection status was unknown, age-related changes in expanded clonotypes were potentially confounded. Observed TCR beta diversity per million T cells fell roughly linearly with age, and a significant reduction was already apparent by age about 36. Since profiling was done on bulk unsorted PBMCs, naive and antigen-experienced compartments could not be conclusively compared. Compared with the aged group, the long-lived group had more naive CD4+ T cells, fewer expanded clones and increased TCR diversity, a pattern suggesting age selection.

Receptor libraries were prepared by 5' RACE. Sequencer: Illumina HiSeq 2500. A second PCR of about 7 to 12 cycles was performed with a sample-barcoded 5' primer and a J-beta primer mix. Each TCR beta cDNA molecule received a unique molecular identifier from a template-switch 5' adaptor carrying 12 random nucleotides. Each sample yielded at least 2.5 million CDR3-containing paired-end reads. First-strand cDNA synthesis was performed from all RNA using the Mint cDNA synthesis kit, with priming by a TRBC-specific oligonucleotide. After uracil-DNA glycosylase treatment, a first 18-cycle PCR used universal primers M1SS and BC2_uni_R on all cDNA. The original pipeline was this. Normalization of each sample was performed by random selection of 1 million high-quality reads, each carrying a distinct molecular identifier. Reads sharing molecular identifiers were discarded rather than binned into consensus sequences. MiTCR, set to a Q25 quality threshold and the strictest error-elimination algorithm, was used for CDR3 identification, clonotype clustering and error correction. A nonparametric unseen species model with Euler transformation was used to estimate a lower bound on total TCR beta diversity. Using fastp at Q25 and MiXCR, TCRdb reprocessed the public reads and kept productive beta chains. Entries that share a CDR3 protein sequence are merged under the most common genes and DNA. TCRdb's processing, not the study's, gives the V and J calls here. The sample profile shows around 780,000 distinct CDR3 sequences; 45% to 70% of them were found once. 20% to 30% of the sample is taken by the ten largest.

The roughly 39 donors, aged about 6 to 90 years, were systemically healthy Caucasian individuals from Russia. Roughly 10 milliliters of peripheral blood were drawn from each donor into EDTA-treated Vacutainer tubes. PBMCs were isolated by Ficoll-Paque density-gradient centrifugation, with at least 6 million obtained per sample. Trizol reagent was used to extract total RNA from PBMCs, with at least 5 micrograms per sample. The percentages of naive CD45RAhigh/CD27high T cells were determined by flow cytometry on a PBMC aliquot from every donor. The chain is made from TRBV7-2 and TRBJ2-1; a stretch of 7 junction bases matches TRBD2. The specimen sequenced was blood. The receptor's source is a middle-aged man in good health. The nucleotide sequence is TGTGCCAGCAGATCTAGCGGAGCTCTGAATGAGCAGTTCTTC. Its protein product is CASRSSGALNEQFF. Where the CDR3 stops, the reference TRBV7-2 and TRBJ2-1 genes take over; the full variable domain is GAGVSQSPSNKVTEKGKDVELRCDPISGHTALYWYRQSLGQGLEFLIYFQGNSAPDKSGLPSDRFSAERTGGSVSTLTIQRTQQEDSAVYLCASRSSGALNEQFFGPGTRLTVL.